These T cell receptor beta chains were read from a single sample in a study of monozygotic twins with inflammatory bowel disease. From its re-call of the 5' RACE reads, TCRdb lists each CDR3 protein once, without DNA. The listing records over 200,000 distinct CDR3 sequences. Sequencing was performed on blood. These receptors originate from a human donor with ulcerative colitis or Crohn's disease, or a healthy co-twin of an affected twin (not recorded which). Both conserved end residues are part of each CDR3.

v_call	j_call	cdr3_aa
TRBV20-1	TRBJ2-2	CSAGGPYRNTGELFF
TRBV10-3	TRBJ1-1	CAIRDRALGEAFF
TRBV5-5	TRBJ2-3	CASTTWGLSTDTQYF
TRBV6-2/TRBV6-3	TRBJ1-6	CASSYSSKWSLWDRRNSPLHF
TRBV7-6	TRBJ2-7	CASSFWGAPYEQYF
TRBV7-2	TRBJ1-1	CASSLGLGGGTEAFF
TRBV12-3/TRBV12-4	TRBJ1-5	CASSLETVNQPQHF
TRBV2	TRBJ2-2	CASSEGGTGELFF
TRBV6-1	TRBJ2-3	CASTGGVRTDTQYF
TRBV20-1	TRBJ1-2	CSAVPGQGSYGYTF
TRBV7-8	TRBJ1-1	CASSPRHGVGRTEAFF
TRBV7-6	TRBJ2-3	CASSLAYLAGGTDTQYF
TRBV20-1	TRBJ2-7	CSARAPDRGGREQYF
TRBV2	TRBJ2-7	CASSEQGMSYEQYF
TRBV6-1	TRBJ2-1	CASSRGTSSSYNEQFF
TRBV18	TRBJ2-1	CASSQNRAYNEQFF
TRBV6-5	TRBJ2-7	CASSYSRVDGPDF
TRBV5-1	TRBJ2-1	CASSPLAGSYNEQFF
TRBV6-5	TRBJ2-7	CASSYSRSGTWGYEQYF
TRBV4-1	TRBJ1-2	CASSQNYGYTF
TRBV7-2	TRBJ2-5	CASSLTLWGRGAETQYF
TRBV6-5	TRBJ1-5	CASSYSPFQPQHF
TRBV30	TRBJ2-3	CAWSISGGTDTQYF
TRBV19	TRBJ2-3	CASSPSSRLESAQYF
TRBV19	TRBJ1-1	CASSPRVQEAFF
TRBV6-2/TRBV6-3	TRBJ1-1	CASKRESGNTEAFF
TRBV27	TRBJ2-7	CASTPRGGWEQYF
TRBV4-1	TRBJ1-4	CASSETQGDEKLFF
TRBV7-9	TRBJ2-1	CASSLAGVTYNEQFF
TRBV18	TRBJ1-1	CASSPQGFYTEAFF
TRBV20-1	TRBJ1-1	CSAETGTNTEAFF
TRBV5-1	TRBJ2-6	CARSPTTGANVLTF
TRBV7-9	TRBJ2-3	CASSSRIPRTDTQYF